This TCR beta chain was identified during a study of type 1 and type 2 diabetes patients. Overall study: T cells were magnetically sorted from PBMCs as CD4+ or CD8+ subsets. The study, taken as a whole, reports: Type 2 diabetes patients had few highly-expanded CD4+ clones, median one.

The V segment lost 6 bases and the J segment 5 bases; nucleotides outside the gene matches: 5. Germline CDR1 and CDR2: WSHSY and SAAADI. The CDR3 is made up of 14 amino acids. Worth noting for this clonotype: The antigen is not known.

PCR was run on genomic DNA. The TCR beta CDR3 region was amplified using 30 forward and 13 reverse primers. TCRdb reprocessed the multiplex PCR reads with MiXCR, giving one entry per CDR3 protein. This sample has about 270,000 distinct CDR3 sequences, with more than 40% found just once. Roughly 9.5 milliliters of peripheral blood were collected from each participant. This TCR derives from a man between 18 and 29 years old with type 2 diabetes. Sequencing input: peripheral blood mononuclear cells (PBMCs). This chain connects TRBV10-2 to TRBJ2-7; 12 nucleotides agree with TRBD2. The chain's CDR3 is CASSPTSGSHEQYF. In DNA form, the CDR3 reads TGCGCCAGCAGCCCGACTAGCGGGAGCCACGAGCAGTACTTC.